This T cell receptor (beta chain) originates from a study of metastatic and nonmetastatic thyroid tumors. Study context: Comparison of repertoires was carried out across blood and tumor or nodule tissue from malignant and benign thyroid patients.

Study-level points and caveats: Relative to benign nodules, malignant thyroid tumors were reportedly characterized by significantly elevated TCR beta diversity in blood and tumor.

This clone has just a few counts. Its specificity is unknown. One end of the junction fails to match germline, which may point to a read error. Germline V gene sequence: CDR1 MDHEN, CDR2 SYDVKM. The CDR3 loop spans 16 amino acids. All patients were untreated before thyroid surgery. Authors' data handling: Using the CDR3 differences seen across clinicopathological groups, the authors built a distant-metastasis classifier for papillary thyroid cancer, which was meant to discriminate distant-metastatic patients. TCRdb re-analyzed the PCR reads using MiXCR. In this record, the V and J calls reflect TCRdb's handling and not the investigators' own analysis. The sample carries approximately 70,000 clones, approximately 4% recorded once.

Sequenced material: blood. The chain links TRBV28 to TRBJ2-1; D is uncertain. This TCR came from a female donor with papillary thyroid cancer or a benign thyroid nodule (not recorded which). Some clones in this sample may be carry-over from other donors' samples. CDR3 coding DNA: TGTGCCAGAAGTTTAATGGCACGACGCTCCTACAATGAGCAGTTCTTC. Translation gives CARSLMARRSYNEQFF.